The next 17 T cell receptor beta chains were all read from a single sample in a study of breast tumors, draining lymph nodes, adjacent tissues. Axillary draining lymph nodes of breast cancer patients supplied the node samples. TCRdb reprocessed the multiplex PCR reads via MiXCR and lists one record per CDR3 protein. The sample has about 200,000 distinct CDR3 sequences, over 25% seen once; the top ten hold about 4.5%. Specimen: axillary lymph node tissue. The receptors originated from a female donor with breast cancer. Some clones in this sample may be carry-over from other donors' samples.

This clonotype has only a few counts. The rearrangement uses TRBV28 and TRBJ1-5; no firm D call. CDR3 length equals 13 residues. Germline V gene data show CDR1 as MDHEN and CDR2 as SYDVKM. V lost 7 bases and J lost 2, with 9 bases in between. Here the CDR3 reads CASTIAGNQPQHF. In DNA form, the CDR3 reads TGTGCCAGCACCATCGCAGGCAATCAGCCCCAGCATTTT. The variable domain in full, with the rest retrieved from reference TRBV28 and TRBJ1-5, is DVKVTQSSRYLVKRTGEKVFLECVQDMDHENMFWYRQDPGLGLRLIYFSYDVKMKEKGDIPEGYSVSREKKERFSLILESASTNQTSMYLCASTIAGNQPQHFGDGTRLSIL.

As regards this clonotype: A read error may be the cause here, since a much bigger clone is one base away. CDR3 sequence reads: CASSPQAQGGETQYF. CDR3 nucleotide sequence: TGTGCCAGCTCACCACAGGCGCAGGGAGGAGAGACCCAGTACTTC. The V and J genes are TRBV18 and TRBJ2-5; weak D call: TRBD2 (6 bases). V dropped 1 base and J dropped 4 bases, with 13 bases sitting between them. The CDR3 length is 15 residues. CDR1 and CDR2 from the germline V gene are KGHSH and LQKENI.

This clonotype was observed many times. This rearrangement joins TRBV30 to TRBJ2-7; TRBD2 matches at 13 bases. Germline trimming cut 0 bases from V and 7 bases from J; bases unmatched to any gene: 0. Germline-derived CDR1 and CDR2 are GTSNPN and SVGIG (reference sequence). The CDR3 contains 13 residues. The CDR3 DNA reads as TGTGCCTGGAGTGTACTAGCGGGGGGGGAGCAGTACTTC. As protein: CAWSVLAGGEQYF.

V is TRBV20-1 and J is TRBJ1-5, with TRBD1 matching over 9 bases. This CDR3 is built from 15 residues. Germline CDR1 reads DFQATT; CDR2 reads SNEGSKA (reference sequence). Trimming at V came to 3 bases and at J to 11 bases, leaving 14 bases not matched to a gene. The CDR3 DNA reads TGCAGTGCTAGTCTCCGGGACAGGGACCAAGAGACCCAGCATTTT. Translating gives CSASLRDRDQETQHF.

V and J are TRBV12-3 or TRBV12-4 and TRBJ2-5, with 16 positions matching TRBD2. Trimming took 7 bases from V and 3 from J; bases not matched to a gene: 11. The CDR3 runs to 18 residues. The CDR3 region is CASTLGTSGRAGEETQYF. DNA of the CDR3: TGTGCCAGCACTTTGGGGACTAGCGGGAGGGCCGGTGAAGAGACCCAGTACTTC.

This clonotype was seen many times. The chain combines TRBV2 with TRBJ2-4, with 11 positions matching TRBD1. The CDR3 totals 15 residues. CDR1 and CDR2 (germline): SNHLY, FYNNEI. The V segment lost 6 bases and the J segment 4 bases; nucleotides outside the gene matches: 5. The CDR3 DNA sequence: TGTGCCAGCAGGCCGGACAGGGGGCGGAAAAACATTCAGTACTTC. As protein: CASRPDRGRKNIQYF.

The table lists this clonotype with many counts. CDR3 DNA sequence: TGTGCCAGCAGTTCCACACGCTCTGGAAACACCATATATTTT. It yields the protein CASSSTRSGNTIYF. The gene calls are TRBV6-1 and TRBJ1-3; no firm D call. Germline lookup yields CDR1 MNHNS and CDR2 SASEGT. The CDR3 consists of 14 residues. Trimming took off 5 bases at V and 0 bases at J, with 8 bases between the two ends.

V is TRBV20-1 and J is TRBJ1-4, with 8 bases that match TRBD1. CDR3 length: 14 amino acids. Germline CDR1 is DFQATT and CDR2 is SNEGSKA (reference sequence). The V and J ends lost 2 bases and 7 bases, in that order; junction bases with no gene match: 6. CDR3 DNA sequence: TGCAGTGCTAGAAGGAGCGGGACAGGTGAAAAACTGTTTTTT. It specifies CSARRSGTGEKLFF.

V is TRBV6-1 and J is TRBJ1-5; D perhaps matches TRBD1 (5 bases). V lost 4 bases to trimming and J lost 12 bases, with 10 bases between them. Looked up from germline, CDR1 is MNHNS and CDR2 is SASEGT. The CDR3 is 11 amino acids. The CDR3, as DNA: TGTGCCAGCAGTGCCCAGGGCCTCCAGCATTTT. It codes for CASSAQGLQHF.

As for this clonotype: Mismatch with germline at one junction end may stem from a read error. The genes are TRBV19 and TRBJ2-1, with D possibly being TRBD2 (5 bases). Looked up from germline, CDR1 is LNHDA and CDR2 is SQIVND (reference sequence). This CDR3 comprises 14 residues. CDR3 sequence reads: CASRLSGASYEQFF. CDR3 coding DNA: TGCGCCAGTAGGTTGAGCGGTGCCTCCTACGAGCAGTTCTTC.

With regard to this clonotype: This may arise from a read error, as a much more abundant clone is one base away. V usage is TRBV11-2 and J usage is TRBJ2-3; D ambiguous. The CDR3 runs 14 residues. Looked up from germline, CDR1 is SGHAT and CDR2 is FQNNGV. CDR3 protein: CARSLDMGSDTQYF. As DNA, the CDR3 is TGTGCCAGGAGCTTAGATATGGGTTCAGATACGCAGTATTTT.

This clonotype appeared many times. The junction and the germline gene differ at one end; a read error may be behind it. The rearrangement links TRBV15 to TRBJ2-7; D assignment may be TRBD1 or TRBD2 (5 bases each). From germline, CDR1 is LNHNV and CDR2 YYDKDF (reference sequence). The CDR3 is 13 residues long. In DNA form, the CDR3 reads TGTGCCACCAGCAGAGATTATACGGGGCTCCCAGGCTTC. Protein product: CATSRDYTGLPGF.

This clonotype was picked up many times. The DNA for the CDR3 is TGTGCCAGCAGCACCCGGACAGGAGGACTCTACGAGCAGTACTTC. Translating it yields CASSTRTGGLYEQYF. The chain carries TRBV6-5 and TRBJ2-7, with 7 bases matching TRBD1. V was clipped by 6 bases and J by 3 bases; unmatched bases: 11. The CDR3 consists of 15 residues. Per germline, CDR1 MNHEY and CDR2 SVGAGI.

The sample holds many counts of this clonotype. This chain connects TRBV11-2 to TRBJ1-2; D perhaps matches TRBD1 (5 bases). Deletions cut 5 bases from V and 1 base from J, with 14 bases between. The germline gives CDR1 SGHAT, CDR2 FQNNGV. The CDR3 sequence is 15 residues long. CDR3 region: CASSTLRDGNYGYTF. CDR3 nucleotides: TGTGCCAGCAGCACACTCCGGGACGGTAACTATGGCTACACCTTC.

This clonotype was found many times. CDR3 nucleotide sequence: TGTGCCACCAGGACTAGCGGGATGAATGAGCAGTTCTTC. Translation gives CATRTSGMNEQFF. The chain combines TRBV24-1 with TRBJ2-1; 11 bases match TRBD2. Trimming removed 7 bases from V and 7 bases from J; junction bases left unmatched: 2. The CDR3 runs 13 residues. Germline V gives CDR1 KGHDR, CDR2 SFDVKD.

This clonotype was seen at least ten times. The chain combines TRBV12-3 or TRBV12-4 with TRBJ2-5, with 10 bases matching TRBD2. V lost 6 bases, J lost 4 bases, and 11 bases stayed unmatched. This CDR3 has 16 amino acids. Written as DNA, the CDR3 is TGTGCCAGCAGCCAAAGGGCTAGCGGGAGCGGAGAGACCCAGTACTTC. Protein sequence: CASSQRASGSGETQYF.

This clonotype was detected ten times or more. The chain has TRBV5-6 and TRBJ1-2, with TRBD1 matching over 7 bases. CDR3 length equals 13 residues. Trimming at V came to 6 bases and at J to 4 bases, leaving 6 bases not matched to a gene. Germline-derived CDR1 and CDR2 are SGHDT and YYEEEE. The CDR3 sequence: CASNPGTAYGYTF. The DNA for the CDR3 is TGTGCCAGCAACCCCGGGACAGCCTATGGCTACACCTTC.